Presented here are 6 T cell receptor beta chains from one specimen sequenced in a study of blood T cell repertoires in COVID-19. Libraries were prepared by immunoSEQ multiplex PCR; TCRdb keeps only in-frame clonotypes and omits some of them. The sample has some 140,000 clones; around 83% are singletons. Sequenced: peripheral blood. These receptors originate from a woman aged 60-75 years with acute or convalescent COVID-19.

The chain employs TRBV6-5 and TRBJ1-5; the D gene is possibly TRBD1 (5 bases). V was cut by 2 bases and J by 4 bases, with 9 bases left in between. This CDR3 comprises 14 residues. CDR1 and CDR2 (germline): MNHEY, SVGAGI. The CDR3 protein is CASSYGQGNQPQHF. CDR3 sequence (DNA): TGTGCCAGCAGTTACGGCCAGGGAAATCAGCCCCAGCATTTT.

This clone was seen more than once but under ten times. The chain couples TRBV15 to TRBJ2-3; D is perhaps TRBD2 (6 bases). V was pared by 0 bases and J by 1 base, with 11 bases between. CDR1 and CDR2 from the germline V gene are LNHNV and YYDKDF (reference sequence). The CDR3 has 16 amino acids. CDR3 protein: CATSRDMASGTDTQYF. As DNA, the CDR3 is TGTGCCACCAGCAGAGATATGGCTAGCGGCACAGATACGCAGTATTTT. Filled out from reference TRBV15 and TRBJ2-3, the complete variable domain reads DAMVIQNPRYQVTQFGKPVTLSCSQTLNHNVMYWYQQKSSQAPKLLFHYYDKDFNNEADTPDNFQSRRPNTSFCFLDIRSPGLGDTAMYLCATSRDMASGTDTQYFGPGTRLTVL.

The rearrangement uses TRBV28 and TRBJ1-3, with 8 nucleotides matching TRBD1. The CDR3 is made up of 15 amino acids. Per the germline V gene, CDR1 is MDHEN and CDR2 is SYDVKM. The J segment lost 4 bases and the V segment lost 5 bases, leaving 7 bases of the junction unmatched. CDR3 amino acids: CASSPGTGGGNTIYF. For the CDR3, the DNA is TGTGCCAGCAGTCCTGGGACAGGCGGGGGAAACACCATATATTTT.

The chain couples TRBV2 to TRBJ2-7, with D unclear. This CDR3 has 14 amino acids. Trimming removed 0 bases from V and 0 bases from J, with 6 bases in between. Germline CDR1 is SNHLY and CDR2 is FYNNEI. In DNA, the CDR3 is TGTGCCAGCAGTGAAGCTAGGAGCTCCTACGAGCAGTACGTC. Translation: CASSEARSSYEQYV.

This rearrangement joins TRBV29-1 to TRBJ2-3, with 9 bases matching TRBD2. The CDR3 has 13 amino acids. Germline loops: CDR1 SQVTM, CDR2 ANQGSEA. The V gene end was trimmed by 4 bases and the J gene end by 4 bases; junction bases not matched to a gene: 3. CDR3 bases: TGCAGCGTTGTACTAGCGGGCGCAGATACGCAGTATTTT. Its translation: CSVVLAGADTQYF.

The chain joins TRBV6-5 to TRBJ2-5; TRBD1 matches 8 bases. V was pared by 5 bases and J by 2 bases, with 7 bases of the junction left unmatched. CDR1 and CDR2 (germline): MNHEY, SVGAGI. The CDR3 spans 15 residues. CDR3 DNA: TGTGCCAGCAGTCAGACAGGGGCTGGGCAAGAGACCCAGTACTTC. Its translation is CASSQTGAGQETQYF.